This T cell receptor beta chain originates from a study of regulatory T cells in long-lasting Graves disease. Study summary: Freshly diagnosed Graves' patients had used antithyroid drugs for under 3 months.

Described time point: newly diagnosed GD, antithyroid drugs for less than 3 months. PBMCs provided the RNA from which the TCR library was made. By American Thyroid Association guidelines, Graves' disease was diagnosed in the cohort. The CDR3 loop spans 16 amino acids. With V trimmed by 3 bases and J by 7 bases, 14 bases remained unmatched. Germline lookup yields CDR1 GTSNPN and CDR2 SVGIG (reference sequence). CDR3 regions were amplified by Arm-PCR using iRepertoire HTBI primers to build TCR beta libraries. TCRdb recomputed calls from the multiplex PCR reads with MiXCR, one row per CDR3 protein. The table records under 700,000 distinct CDR3 sequences, 15% to 20% of them present only once. The same sample was also studied in work on T cells in Graves' hyperthyroidism and ophthalmopathy.

Material: peripheral blood mononuclear cells (PBMCs), obtained at new diagnosis, from a patient treated with antithyroid drugs. This chain links TRBV30 with TRBJ1-2, with TRBD1 matching 10 bases. This receptor was obtained from a woman aged 40-60 years with Graves disease. CDR3 DNA sequence: TGTGCCTGGAGAGACCAGAGACAGGGGGCGAGCGGTGGCTACACCTTC. Translated, it gives CAWRDQRQGASGGYTF.